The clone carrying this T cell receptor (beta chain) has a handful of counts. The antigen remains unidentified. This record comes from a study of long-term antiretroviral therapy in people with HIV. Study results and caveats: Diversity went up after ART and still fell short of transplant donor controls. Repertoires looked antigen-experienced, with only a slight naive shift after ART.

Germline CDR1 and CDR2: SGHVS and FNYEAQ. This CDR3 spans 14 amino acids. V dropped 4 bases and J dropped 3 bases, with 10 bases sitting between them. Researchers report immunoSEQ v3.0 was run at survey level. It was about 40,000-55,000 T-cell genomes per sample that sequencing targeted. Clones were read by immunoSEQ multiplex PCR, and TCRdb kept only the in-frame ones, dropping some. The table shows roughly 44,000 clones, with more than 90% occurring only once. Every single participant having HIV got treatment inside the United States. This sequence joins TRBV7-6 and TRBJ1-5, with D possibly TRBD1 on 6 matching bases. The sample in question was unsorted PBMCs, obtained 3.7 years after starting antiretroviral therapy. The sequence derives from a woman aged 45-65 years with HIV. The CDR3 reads CASSSGQPNQPQHF. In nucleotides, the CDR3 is TGTGCCAGCAGCTCCGGACAGCCCAATCAGCCCCAGCATTTT.